The 13 T cell receptor beta chains in this list originate from one sample, sequenced in a study of T cell responses to AZD1222 COVID-19 vaccine. Sequencing was performed with immunoSEQ multiplex PCR; in TCRdb, only in-frame clones are kept and a portion is missing. The sample has 70,000 or so clones; about 80% are singletons. The sample was peripheral blood, taken on day 0 of AZD1222 vaccination. These receptors originate from an adult in good health.

V is TRBV10-3 and J is TRBJ1-1, with D unclear. Trimming took 3 bases from V and 0 from J, leaving 5 bases between them. Germline CDR1 is ENHRY and CDR2 is SYGVKD. The CDR3 spans 13 residues. The CDR3 loop reads CAISDSLNTEAFF. The DNA of the CDR3 is TGTGCCATCAGTGACAGTTTGAACACTGAAGCTTTCTTT.

The chain couples TRBV4-1 to TRBJ2-3, with D unresolved. The germline V gene has CDR1 MGHRA and CDR2 YSYEKL. Trimming pared 5 bases from V and 5 bases from J, leaving 8 bases between. This CDR3 contains 12 residues. The CDR3 protein is CASSAILDTQYF. The CDR3 DNA reads TGCGCCAGCAGCGCCATACTAGATACGCAGTATTTT.

The V call is TRBV30, the J call TRBJ1-2, with D unclear. This CDR3 region has 11 residues. Germline V gene data show CDR1 as GTSNPN and CDR2 as SVGIG (reference sequence). Trimming stripped 4 bases from V and 8 bases from J, with 11 bases between. The CDR3 here is CAWTKIRGYTF. For the CDR3, the DNA is TGTGCCTGGACAAAAATCAGGGGCTACACCTTC.

This chain uses TRBV5-1 with TRBJ2-3; possible D gene TRBD2, 6 bases. Trimming stripped 4 bases from V and 0 bases from J, with 15 bases between. This CDR3 comprises 16 residues. Germline V gene lookup returns CDR1 SGHRS and CDR2 YFSETQ. In DNA, the CDR3 is TGCGCCAGCAGCCCCTTGCGGGGCACTAGCACAGATACGCAGTATTTT. It is translated as CASSPLRGTSTDTQYF.

The CDR3 here is CASSFVKGTGADTQYF. CDR3 nucleotides: TGTGCCAGCAGCTTCGTTAAAGGGACAGGGGCAGATACGCAGTATTTT. The chain carries TRBV7-2 and TRBJ2-3; 10 bases are a match to TRBD1. The germline V gene encodes CDR1 SGHTA and CDR2 FQGNSA. The J segment lost 4 bases and the V segment lost 3 bases, leaving 7 bases of the junction unmatched. This CDR3 has 16 amino acids.

The chain joins TRBV3-1 (or the pseudogene TRBV3-2) to TRBJ1-5; the match to TRBD1 covers 10 bases. The CDR3 has 16 amino acids. J gave up 3 bases and V 3 bases, and 5 bases lay outside the gene matches. In germline, CDR1 is LGHDT, CDR2 YNNKEL (reference sequence). The CDR3 region is CASSQTGTGANQPQHF. In DNA form, the CDR3 reads TGTGCCAGCAGCCAGACCGGGACAGGGGCCAATCAGCCCCAGCATTTT.

The V and J genes are TRBV10-2 and TRBJ1-3, with no clear D. Trimming stripped 6 bases from V and 2 bases from J, with 5 bases between. Germline loops: CDR1 WSHSY, CDR2 SAAADI. CDR3 length: 12 amino acids. The CDR3 DNA is TGCGCCAGCAGCCAAGCTGGAAACACCATATATTTT. Its protein is CASSQAGNTIYF.

The gene calls are TRBV3-1 (or the pseudogene TRBV3-2) and TRBJ2-3, with D possibly being TRBD2 (5 bases). Germline V CDR1 and CDR2: LGHDT, YNNKEL (reference sequence). The CDR3 has 18 amino acids. V lost 2 bases, J lost 4 bases, and 22 bases lay in between. Here the CDR3 DNA reads TGTGCCAGCAGCCAACGGTGGGGAGAGCGCGACAACTCAGATACGCAGTATTTT. Translation gives CASSQRWGERDNSDTQYF.

This clone has just a few counts. The rearrangement links TRBV19 to TRBJ1-5, with 8 bases lining up with TRBD1. This CDR3 region has 14 residues. Trimming cost V 5 bases and J 6 bases; bases outside gene matches: 6. The V gene's germline CDR1 is LNHDA and CDR2 SQIVND (reference sequence). CDR3 protein: CASSSGGAGQPQHF. DNA for the CDR3: TGTGCCAGTAGTTCAGGGGGCGCGGGTCAGCCCCAGCATTTT.

This CDR3 is CASSRRTGTLPSNSPLHF. CDR3 in DNA: TGTGCCAGCTCGCGGAGGACAGGGACTCTCCCCTCTAATTCACCCCTCCACTTT. The chain links TRBV27 to TRBJ1-6; 8 bases align to TRBD1. J was trimmed by 6 bases and V by 8 bases; bases with no gene match: 18. Looked up from germline, CDR1 is MNHEY and CDR2 is SMNVEV (reference sequence). CDR3 length equals 18 residues.

This sequence joins TRBV10-3 and TRBJ1-4; weak D call: TRBD1 (5 bases). Germline V gene data show CDR1 as ENHRY and CDR2 as SYGVKD. Trimming left V 10 bases short and J 4 bases short, with 16 bases between. The CDR3 has 14 residues. The CDR3 nucleotides are TGTGCCACCCAGGGCGGGGGTCTTAATGAAAAACTGTTTTTT. Protein sequence: CATQGGGLNEKLFF.

V and J are TRBV19 and TRBJ1-5, with D possibly matching TRBD1 (5 bases). V lost 2 bases, J lost 11 bases, and 16 bases lay in between. The CDR3 loop spans 14 amino acids. Germline CDR1 and CDR2: LNHDA and SQIVND (reference sequence). Written as DNA, the CDR3 is TGTGCCAGTAGTATATCAGGGATGCAATGGGCCCAGCATTTT. It translates to CASSISGMQWAQHF.

The chain carries TRBV19 and TRBJ1-5, with D perhaps matching TRBD1 (5 bases). Trimming shortened V by 5 bases and J by 1 base, and 6 bases separated the two germline ends. CDR3 size: 13 residues. Per germline, CDR1 LNHDA and CDR2 SQIVND (reference sequence). The CDR3 protein is CASSGGSNQPQHF. The CDR3 DNA follows: TGTGCCAGTAGTGGGGGGAGCAATCAGCCCCAGCATTTT.